These 23 T cell receptor beta chains share one sample of origin, sequenced in a study of vaccination effects on CD4 cells after COVID-19. Prior to sequencing, the ViraFEST assay stimulated PBMC with viral peptide pools, which expanded the antigen-specific CD4+ T cells. Investigators separated out CD4+ T cells once more than nine days of culture had passed. Each participant was given two doses of one vaccine (BNT162b2 or mRNA-1273). The assay was immunoSEQ multiplex PCR, and TCRdb's table has in-frame clones only and misses some. The sample contains 67,000 or so clones, 81% of which appear only once. Antigen specificity for these receptors is unknown. The sample in question was CD4+ T cells from PBMCs cultured with HCoV-229E spike peptides, obtained after COVID-19 vaccination. The origin of the receptors is a human donor who received a COVID-19 vaccine.

In its sample, this clone was seen a few times. This chain connects TRBV5-8 to TRBJ2-5; the D gene could be TRBD1 or TRBD2 (6 bases each). Germline CDR1 is SGHTS and CDR2 is YDEGEE. The CDR3 contains 19 residues. Deletions cut 7 bases from V and 3 bases from J, with 31 bases between. The CDR3 coding sequence is TGTGCCAGCCCCGAGATGTTCAGGGCCTGGAGGGGGGCCAAAGAGACCCAGTACTTC. It specifies CASPEMFRAWRGAKETQYF.

The chain combines TRBV2 with TRBJ2-3; 7 nucleotides agree with TRBD1. Trimming took 4 bases from V and 6 from J; bases not matched to a gene: 1. CDR1 and CDR2 (germline): SNHLY, FYNNEI. The CDR3 covers 12 residues. CDR3 region: CASSVQGDTQYF. CDR3 DNA sequence: TGTGCCAGCAGTGTACAGGGGGATACGCAGTATTTT.

The chain employs TRBV5-1 and TRBJ2-5, with a weak D call TRBD1 (5 bases). The V gene lost 0 bases and the J gene lost 6 bases, with 9 bases spanning the gap. From germline, CDR1 is SGHRS and CDR2 YFSETQ. There are 13 residues in the CDR3. CDR3 residues: CASSLAREQTQYF. As DNA, the CDR3 is TGCGCCAGCAGCTTGGCCAGGGAACAGACCCAGTACTTC.

The chain couples TRBV9 to TRBJ2-1; 15 bases map to TRBD2. Germline V gene sequence: CDR1 SGDLS, CDR2 YYNGEE. This CDR3 spans 16 amino acids. The V gene end was trimmed by 4 bases and the J gene end by 8 bases; junction bases not matched to a gene: 7. The CDR3 DNA reads TGTGCCAGCAGCCCAGGACTAGCGGGGGGGCCGCATGAGCAGTTCTTC. This sequence encodes CASSPGLAGGPHEQFF.

V and J are TRBV6-4 and TRBJ2-7; D ambiguous. Trimming cost V 3 bases and J 5 bases, with 14 bases left between them. The germline gives CDR1 MRHNA, CDR2 SNTAGT. The CDR3 sequence is 14 residues long. CDR3 sequence: CASSDRDYRNEQYV. The CDR3 DNA is TGTGCCAGCAGTGATAGGGATTATAGGAACGAGCAGTACGTC.

The chain carries TRBV5-1 and TRBJ1-1; D remains ambiguous. Germline V gene data show CDR1 as SGHRS and CDR2 as YFSETQ. V lost 0 bases and J lost 6, with 12 bases in between. The length of the CDR3 is 14 residues. CDR3 sequence: CASSLDPGSAEAFF. CDR3 bases: TGCGCCAGCAGCTTGGACCCGGGAAGCGCTGAAGCTTTCTTT.

The genes are TRBV5-1 and TRBJ1-1, with D perhaps TRBD1 (6 bases). The CDR3 totals 15 residues. Trimming shortened V by 4 bases and J by 1 base, and 14 bases separated the two germline ends. Germline values: CDR1 SGHRS, CDR2 YFSETQ. CDR3 amino acids: CASSPRTARNTEAFF. The CDR3 coding sequence is TGCGCCAGCAGCCCCAGGACAGCCAGGAACACTGAAGCTTTCTTT.

This chain links TRBV9 with TRBJ2-3; possibly TRBD2 for D (6 bases). V was trimmed by 0 bases and J by 2 bases, leaving 16 bases between them. Per germline, CDR1 SGDLS and CDR2 YYNGEE. The CDR3 is 17 amino acids. The CDR3 loop reads CASSVDGGSLLTDTQYF. For the CDR3, the DNA is TGTGCCAGCAGCGTAGATGGGGGGAGCCTTCTCACAGATACGCAGTATTTT.

The CDR3 DNA reads as TGTGCCAGCTCAGCAGGACAGGAAGCCTACGAGCAGTACGTC. Translation gives CASSAGQEAYEQYV. V usage is TRBV18 and J usage is TRBJ2-7; TRBD1 agrees at 7 bases. There are 14 residues in the CDR3. V lost 5 bases to trimming and J lost 2 bases; unmatched junction nucleotides: 6. Looked up from germline, CDR1 is KGHSH and CDR2 is LQKENI.

The chain combines TRBV30 with TRBJ1-5; tentatively, D is TRBD1 (5 bases). Per the germline V gene, CDR1 is GTSNPN and CDR2 is SVGIG (reference sequence). V was shortened by 0 bases and J by 1 base, with 13 bases between the two germline ends. This CDR3 is 16 amino acids long. CDR3 residues: CAWSVAGAASNQPQHF. DNA of the CDR3: TGTGCCTGGAGTGTAGCCGGGGCGGCAAGCAATCAGCCCCAGCATTTT.

The V gene is TRBV6-6, the J gene TRBJ2-7, with D possibly being TRBD1 (6 bases). Germline CDR1 and CDR2: MNHNY and SVGAGI (reference sequence). V was cut by 11 bases and J by 13 bases, with 21 bases left in between. The CDR3 has 11 residues. CDR3 region: CAGDTGPPAYV. The CDR3 nucleotides are TGTGCCGGGGACACGGGACCCCCCGCCTACGTC.

The chain is built from TRBV14 and TRBJ1-4; 10 bases match TRBD1. Trimming took 4 bases from V and 7 from J; bases not matched to a gene: 9. CDR3 length: 16 amino acids. Germline assignment: CDR1 SGHDN and CDR2 FVKESK. The CDR3: CASSRYRQGAREKLFF. Here the CDR3 DNA reads TGTGCCAGCAGCCGATATAGACAGGGGGCTCGTGAAAAACTGTTTTTT.

The rearrangement uses TRBV24-1 and TRBJ2-1; the match to TRBD1 covers 10 bases. Germline assignment: CDR1 KGHDR and CDR2 SFDVKD. The CDR3 contains 15 residues. Losses at the gene ends were 3 bases for V and 8 bases for J; bases not matched to a gene: 6. In DNA, the CDR3 is TGTGCCACCAGTGATCCCGGGACAGGGGACGATGAGCAGTTCTTC. It encodes CATSDPGTGDDEQFF.

The J gene is TRBJ2-1, the V gene TRBV4-1, with 8 bases fitting TRBD2. This CDR3 spans 15 amino acids. V lost 0 bases to trimming and J lost 7 bases; unmatched junction nucleotides: 5. From germline, CDR1 is MGHRA and CDR2 YSYEKL. In DNA, the CDR3 is TGCGCCAGCAGCCAAGATTTAGCGGGGCGGAATGAGCAGTTCTTC. Encoded protein: CASSQDLAGRNEQFF.

This clone was found a few times. The chain has TRBV28 and TRBJ2-5, with D possibly matching TRBD1 (6 bases). CDR3 length equals 14 residues. Trimming shortened V by 4 bases and J by 0 bases, and 9 bases separated the two germline ends. Germline loops: CDR1 MDHEN, CDR2 SYDVKM. The CDR3 reads CASSSRTDQETQYF. The CDR3 DNA reads TGTGCCAGCAGTTCTCGGACAGACCAAGAGACCCAGTACTTC.

The V gene is TRBV6-5, the J gene TRBJ2-3, with a tentative D call TRBD1 (6 bases). This CDR3 has 13 amino acids. The V end lost 6 bases, the J end lost 10 bases, and 17 bases lay between the germline ends. CDR1 and CDR2 from the germline V gene are MNHEY and SVGAGI. For the CDR3, the DNA is TGTGCCAGCAGGGACAGTCGCACACAGGCGCAGTATTTT. This encodes CASRDSRTQAQYF.

This clone was counted once. The chain links TRBV6-5 to TRBJ1-5; possibly TRBD1 for D (6 bases). V lost 6 bases and J lost 4, with 10 bases in between. The CDR3 runs 13 residues. Germline lookup yields CDR1 MNHEY and CDR2 SVGAGI. CDR3 nucleotide sequence: TGTGCCAGCAGGTCAACAGGGAATCAGCCCCAGCATTTT. Residues: CASRSTGNQPQHF.

CDR3 amino acids: CASSFEGPGELFF. DNA of the CDR3: TGCGCCAGCAGCTTTGAGGGCCCCGGGGAGCTGTTTTTT. The chain couples TRBV5-1 to TRBJ2-2, with D maybe TRBD2 (5 bases). The germline V and J ends were trimmed by 2 bases and 6 bases, with 8 bases remaining between them. This CDR3 spans 13 amino acids. CDR1 is SGHRS and CDR2 is YFSETQ in the germline V gene.

In this sample, this clone turned up a few times. The chain combines TRBV30 with TRBJ2-2; 7 nucleotides agree with TRBD2. This CDR3 is built from 13 residues. V was clipped by 5 bases and J by 4 bases; unmatched bases: 4. The germline V gene has CDR1 GTSNPN and CDR2 SVGIG (reference sequence). CDR3 amino acids: CAWGGEGTGELFF. The CDR3 bases are TGTGCCTGGGGGGGGGAGGGCACCGGGGAGCTGTTTTTT.

The chain couples TRBV16 to TRBJ2-3; D unclear. The germline CDR1 and CDR2 sequences are KGHSY and FQNENV. This CDR3 contains 14 residues. The germline V and J ends were trimmed by 0 bases and 3 bases, with 7 bases remaining between them. Written as DNA, the CDR3 is TGTGCCAGCAGCCAATCCATGGTAACAGATACGCAGTATTTT. It codes for CASSQSMVTDTQYF.

The table lists this clone with a few counts. V gene TRBV3-1 (or the pseudogene TRBV3-2) combines with J gene TRBJ1-5; the D is unclear. V was shortened by 0 bases and J by 1 base, with 7 bases between the two germline ends. The CDR3 totals 15 residues. Looked up from germline, CDR1 is LGHDT and CDR2 is YNNKEL (reference sequence). CDR3 amino acids: CASSQEHLSNQPQHF. The CDR3, as DNA: TGTGCCAGCAGCCAAGAACACCTGAGCAATCAGCCCCAGCATTTT.

This clone was counted once. The rearrangement links TRBV7-3 to TRBJ2-3; 8 nucleotides align to TRBD1. Germline V gives CDR1 SGHTA, CDR2 FQGTGA. The CDR3 totals 15 residues. The V and J ends lost 4 bases and 3 bases, in that order; junction bases with no gene match: 6. In DNA form, the CDR3 reads TGTGCCAGCAGCTCGCGGACAGGGCGGACAGATACGCAGTATTTT. It is translated as CASSSRTGRTDTQYF. The whole variable domain, filled in from reference TRBV7-3 and TRBJ2-3, reads GAGVSQTPSNKVTEKGKYVELRCDPISGHTALYWYRQSLGQGPEFLIYFQGTGAADDSGLPNDRFFAVRPEGSVSTLKIQRTERGDSAVYLCASSSRTGRTDTQYFGPGTRLTVL.

The chain is built from TRBV24-1 and TRBJ2-2; either TRBD1 or TRBD2 may fit D (5 bases each). This CDR3 has 16 residues. The V gene's germline CDR1 is KGHDR and CDR2 SFDVKD. V lost 9 bases and J 0 bases, leaving 16 bases between the germline ends. CDR3 in amino acids: CATGSPQAPNTGELFF. In DNA form, the CDR3 reads TGTGCCACCGGGAGCCCACAGGCACCGAACACCGGGGAGCTGTTTTTT.